This TCR beta chain derives from a study of CD8 T cells in Susac syndrome. CDR1 is SQVTM and CDR2 is ANQGSEA in the germline V gene. This CDR3 is 14 amino acids long. V lost 1 base, J lost 4 bases, and 5 bases stayed unmatched. Random hexamers were used to reverse transcribe the RNA input (0.5 to 1 ug). TCRdb re-called the immunoSEQ multiplex PCR reads through MiXCR, storing one row per CDR3 protein. The sample includes roughly 110,000 distinct CDR3 sequences, less than 95% of them seen just once. Sequencing targeted TCR beta in T cells from blood (CD8+ and CD4+). The TCR sequence derives from a human donor in good health. This chain uses TRBV29-1 with TRBJ1-2; the match to TRBD1 covers 8 bases. Sequencing was done on a sample of CD8+ T cells from PBMCs. CDR3 sequence: CSVEGTGRGYGYTF. The CDR3 nucleotides read TGCAGCGTTGAAGGGACAGGGCGAGGCTATGGCTACACCTTC.